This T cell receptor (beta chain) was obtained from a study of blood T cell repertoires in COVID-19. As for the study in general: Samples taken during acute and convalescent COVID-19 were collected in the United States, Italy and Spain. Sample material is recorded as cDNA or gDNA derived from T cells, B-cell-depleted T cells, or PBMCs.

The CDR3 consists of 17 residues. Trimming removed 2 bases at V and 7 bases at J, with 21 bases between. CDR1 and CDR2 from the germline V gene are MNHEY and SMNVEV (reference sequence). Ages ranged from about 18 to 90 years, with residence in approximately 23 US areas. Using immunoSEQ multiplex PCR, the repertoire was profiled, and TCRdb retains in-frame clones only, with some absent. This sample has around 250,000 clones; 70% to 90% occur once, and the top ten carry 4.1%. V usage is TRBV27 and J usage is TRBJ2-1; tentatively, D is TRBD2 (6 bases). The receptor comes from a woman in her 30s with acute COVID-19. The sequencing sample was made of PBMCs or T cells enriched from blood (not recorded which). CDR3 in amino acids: CASSLVGGAIFPNEQFF. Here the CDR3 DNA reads TGTGCCAGCAGTTTAGTCGGCGGGGCTATCTTTCCTAATGAGCAGTTCTTC.